This TCR beta chain was sequenced during a study of vaccination and CD4 T cells after COVID-19. Notes on this clonotype: The antigen is not known.

Treatment noted: approximately 10-day PBMC culture with coronavirus spike peptide pools or control peptides (ViraFEST assay). PBMCs, plated at a few million per well, were grown in the presence of approximately 10 IU/ml IL-2 and approximately 10 ug/ml peptide pools. This CDR3 has 16 residues. The germline V and J ends were trimmed by 0 bases and 6 bases, with 12 bases remaining between them. Germline V lookup: CDR1 SGHTA, CDR2 FQGNSA. Researchers used the Oncomine TCR Beta short-read assay to sequence DNA from cultured CD4+ T cells. TCRdb re-called the PCR reads with MiXCR, one entry per CDR3 protein. The table has 11,000 or so distinct CDR3 sequences, roughly half seen once. Study-level findings and limits: From a median of about 21 to 38, SARS-CoV-2-reactive clonotypes increased, though not significantly. Within convalescent individuals, 304 out of 307 vaccine-specific clones proved to be spike mono-reactive.

The specimen was CD4+ T cells from blood, cultured in vitro. The chain recombines TRBV7-2 with TRBJ1-6; D perhaps matches TRBD1 (5 bases). The receptor was isolated from a human donor who had recovered from COVID-19. The CDR3 reads CASSLAGGPTNSPLHF. CDR3 nucleotides: TGTGCCAGCAGCTTAGCGGGGGGACCGACTAATTCACCCCTCCACTTT.